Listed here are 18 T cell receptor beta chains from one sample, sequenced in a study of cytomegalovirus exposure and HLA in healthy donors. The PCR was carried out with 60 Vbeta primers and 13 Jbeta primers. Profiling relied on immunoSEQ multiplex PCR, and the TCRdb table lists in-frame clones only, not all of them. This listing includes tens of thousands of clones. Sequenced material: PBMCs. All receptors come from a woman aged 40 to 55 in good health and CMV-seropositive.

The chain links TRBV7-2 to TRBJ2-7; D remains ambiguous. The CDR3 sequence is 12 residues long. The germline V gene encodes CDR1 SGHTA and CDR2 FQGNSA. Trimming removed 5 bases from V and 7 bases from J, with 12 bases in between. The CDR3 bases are TGTGCCAGCAGCAGAGGTGCGCTTGAGCAGTACTTC. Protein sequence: CASSRGALEQYF.

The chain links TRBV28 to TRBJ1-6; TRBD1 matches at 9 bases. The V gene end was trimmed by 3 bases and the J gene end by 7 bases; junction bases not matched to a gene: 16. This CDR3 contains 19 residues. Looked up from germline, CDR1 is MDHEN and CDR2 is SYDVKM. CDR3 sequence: CASSFLLNRRTGVNSPLHF. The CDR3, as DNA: TGTGCCAGCAGTTTTTTACTTAACCGAAGGACAGGGGTGAATTCACCCCTCCACTTT.

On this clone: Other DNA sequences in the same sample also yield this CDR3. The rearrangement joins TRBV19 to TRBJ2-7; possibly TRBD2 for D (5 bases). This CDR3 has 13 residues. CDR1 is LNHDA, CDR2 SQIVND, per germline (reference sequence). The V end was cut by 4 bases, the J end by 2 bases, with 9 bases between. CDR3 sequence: CASSTAVAYEQYF. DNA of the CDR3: TGTGCCAGTAGTACAGCGGTGGCCTACGAGCAGTACTTC.

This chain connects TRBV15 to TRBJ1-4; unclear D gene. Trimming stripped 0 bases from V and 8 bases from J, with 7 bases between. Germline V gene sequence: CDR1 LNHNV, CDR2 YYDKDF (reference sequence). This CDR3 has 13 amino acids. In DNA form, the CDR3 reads TGTGCCACCAGCAGAGATGGCGGGGAAAAACTGTTTTTT. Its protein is CATSRDGGEKLFF.

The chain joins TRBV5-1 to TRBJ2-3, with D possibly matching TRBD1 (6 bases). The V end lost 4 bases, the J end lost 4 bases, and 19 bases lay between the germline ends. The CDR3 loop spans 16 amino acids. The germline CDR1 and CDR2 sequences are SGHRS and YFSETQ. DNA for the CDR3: TGCGCCAGCAGCACTGGACAGCCCCACTCCGCAGATACGCAGTATTTT. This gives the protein CASSTGQPHSADTQYF.

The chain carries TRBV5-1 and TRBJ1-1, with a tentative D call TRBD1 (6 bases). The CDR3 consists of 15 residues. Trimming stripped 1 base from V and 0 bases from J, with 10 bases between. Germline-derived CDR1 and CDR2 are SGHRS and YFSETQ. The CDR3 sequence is CASSLRGQLNTEAFF. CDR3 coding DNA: TGCGCCAGCAGCTTGCGCGGACAGCTGAACACTGAAGCTTTCTTT.

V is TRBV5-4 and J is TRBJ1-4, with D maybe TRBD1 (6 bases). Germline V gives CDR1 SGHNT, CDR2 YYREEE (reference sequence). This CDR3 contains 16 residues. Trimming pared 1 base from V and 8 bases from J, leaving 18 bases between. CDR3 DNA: TGTGCCAGCAGCTTGATAGGCGCAGGGGTGAGGGAAAAACTGTTTTTT. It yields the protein CASSLIGAGVREKLFF. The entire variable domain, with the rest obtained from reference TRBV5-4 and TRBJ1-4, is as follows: ETGVTQSPTHLIKTRGQQVTLRCSSQSGHNTVSWYQQALGQGPQFIFQYYREEENGRGNFPPRFSGLQFPNYSSELNVNALELDDSALYLCASSLIGAGVREKLFFGSGTQLSVL.

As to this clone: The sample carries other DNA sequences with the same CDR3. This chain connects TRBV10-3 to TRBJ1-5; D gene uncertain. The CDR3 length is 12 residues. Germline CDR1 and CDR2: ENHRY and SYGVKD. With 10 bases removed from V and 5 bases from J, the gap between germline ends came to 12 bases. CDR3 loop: CATGDIDQPQHF. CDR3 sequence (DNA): TGTGCCACCGGGGATATTGATCAGCCCCAGCATTTT.

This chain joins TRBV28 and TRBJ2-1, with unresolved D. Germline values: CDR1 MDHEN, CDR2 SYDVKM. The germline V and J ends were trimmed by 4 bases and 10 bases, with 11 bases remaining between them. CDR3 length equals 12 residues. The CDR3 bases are TGTGCCAGCAGTTATCCCCCTCTAGAGCAGTTCTTC. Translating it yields CASSYPPLEQFF.

CDR3 residues: CASSQDYQRGAYNEQFF. CDR3 nucleotides: TGCGCCAGCAGCCAAGATTACCAGCGGGGGGCCTACAATGAGCAGTTCTTC. The gene calls are TRBV4-3 and TRBJ2-1; 9 positions agree with TRBD2. The CDR3 is made up of 17 amino acids. J gave up 2 bases and V 0 bases, and 5 bases lay outside the gene matches. Germline V gives CDR1 LGHNA, CDR2 YSLEER.

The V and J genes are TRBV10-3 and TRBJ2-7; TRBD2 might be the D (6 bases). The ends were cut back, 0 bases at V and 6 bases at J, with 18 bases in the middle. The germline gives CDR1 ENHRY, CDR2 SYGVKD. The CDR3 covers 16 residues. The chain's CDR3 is CAISESPTSIIGEQYF. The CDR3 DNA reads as TGTGCCATCAGTGAGTCCCCGACTAGTATAATAGGCGAGCAGTACTTC.

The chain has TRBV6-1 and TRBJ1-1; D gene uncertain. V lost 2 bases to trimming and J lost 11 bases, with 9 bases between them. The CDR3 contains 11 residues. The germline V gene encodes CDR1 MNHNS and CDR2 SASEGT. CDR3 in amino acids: CASSEFSEAFF. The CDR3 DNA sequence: TGTGCCAGCAGTGAATTTAGTGAGGCTTTCTTT.

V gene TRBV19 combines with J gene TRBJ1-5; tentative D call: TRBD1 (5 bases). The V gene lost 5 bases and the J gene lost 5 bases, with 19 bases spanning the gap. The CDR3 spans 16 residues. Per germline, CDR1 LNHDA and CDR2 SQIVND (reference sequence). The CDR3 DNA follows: TGTGCCAGTAGTGCAAGACAGTGGGTACTTGATCAGCCCCAGCATTTT. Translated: CASSARQWVLDQPQHF.

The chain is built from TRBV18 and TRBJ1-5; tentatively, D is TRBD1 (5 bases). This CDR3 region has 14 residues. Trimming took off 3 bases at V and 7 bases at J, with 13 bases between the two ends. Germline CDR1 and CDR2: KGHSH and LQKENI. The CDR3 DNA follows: TGTGCCAGCTCACCGGCGGGACTAGGGCAGCCCCAGCATTTT. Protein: CASSPAGLGQPQHF.

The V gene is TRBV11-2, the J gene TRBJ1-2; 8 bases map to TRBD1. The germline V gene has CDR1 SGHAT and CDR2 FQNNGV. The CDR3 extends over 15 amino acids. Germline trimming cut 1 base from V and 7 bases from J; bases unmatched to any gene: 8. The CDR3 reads CASSLGQGAWRGYTF. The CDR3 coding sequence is TGTGCCAGCAGCTTAGGCCAGGGGGCCTGGCGTGGCTACACCTTC. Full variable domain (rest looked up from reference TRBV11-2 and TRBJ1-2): EAGVAQSPRYKIIEKRQSVAFWCNPISGHATLYWYQQILGQGPKLLIQFQNNGVVDDSQLPKDRFSAERLKGVDSTLKIQPAKLEDSAVYLCASSLGQGAWRGYTFGSGTRLTVV.

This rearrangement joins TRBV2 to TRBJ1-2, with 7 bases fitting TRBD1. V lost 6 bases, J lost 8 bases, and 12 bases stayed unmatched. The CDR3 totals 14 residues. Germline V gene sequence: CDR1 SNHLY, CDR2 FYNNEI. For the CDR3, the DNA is TGTGCCAGCAGGGGGCCCGGACAGGAGGAGGGCTACACCTTC. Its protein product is CASRGPGQEEGYTF.

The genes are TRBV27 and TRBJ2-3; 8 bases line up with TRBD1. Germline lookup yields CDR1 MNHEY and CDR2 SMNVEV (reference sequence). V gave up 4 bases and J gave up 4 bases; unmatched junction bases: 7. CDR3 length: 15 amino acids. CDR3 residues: CASSWAGGSADTQYF. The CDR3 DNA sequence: TGTGCCAGCAGTTGGGCAGGGGGCTCGGCAGATACGCAGTATTTT.

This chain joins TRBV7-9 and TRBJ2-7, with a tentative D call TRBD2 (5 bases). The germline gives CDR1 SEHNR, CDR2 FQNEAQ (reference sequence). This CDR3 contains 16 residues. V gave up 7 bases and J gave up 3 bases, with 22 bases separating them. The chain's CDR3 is CASTRPGSSGDYEQYF. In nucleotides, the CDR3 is TGTGCCAGCACGCGGCCGGGGTCCAGCGGCGACTACGAGCAGTACTTC.